This T cell receptor beta chain was documented in a study of TIL therapy for anti-PD-1-resistant metastatic lung cancer. In the study overall: Half of patients were current or former smokers. Study-level results: Infused TIL clonotypes partially replaced the baseline blood repertoire, then decayed over months. This highly selected cohort may not generalize to typical lung cancer patients.

The immunoSEQ assay was v3. The table came from immunoSEQ multiplex PCR; TCRdb's copy has only in-frame clones and leaves some out. The sample includes around 50,000 clones, 70% to 75% of them seen just once. To note about this clone: Its specificity is not known.

The CDR3 contains 13 residues. The germline V gene has CDR1 LNHDA and CDR2 SQIVND (reference sequence). Deletions cut 5 bases from V and 4 bases from J, with 11 bases between. Time point indicated: pre-treatment sample, taken before nivolumab and TIL therapy. V is TRBV19 and J is TRBJ2-5; weak D call: TRBD2 (6 bases). The receptor was derived from a person aged 25 to 85 with non-small cell lung cancer. The sequences come from blood, collected at baseline. CDR3 bases: TGTGCCAGTAGTCCTGGGGGGAGAGAGACCCAGTACTTC. Translated: CASSPGGRETQYF.